One and the same sample provided the 32 T cell receptor beta chains below, sequenced in a study of Ad26.COV2.S vaccination and SARS-CoV-2 variants. Treatment indicated: roughly 19 received Ad26.COV2.S at low or high dose, single or two shots; roughly five received placebo; per-sample allocation not given. The investigators took samples on day 63 after the first vaccine or placebo injection. This table comes from immunoSEQ multiplex PCR, and its TCRdb copy is limited to in-frame clones, with some not included. The repertoire consists of over 200,000 clones, with roughly 90% occurring once and the leading ten covering around 10%. Sequences were derived from peripheral blood, sampled in a trial of Ad26.COV2.S vaccine versus placebo. The receptor source for this set is a person aged 18-60 years who received the Ad26.COV2.S COVID-19 vaccine or a placebo.

The chain couples TRBV28 to TRBJ1-5; 8 nucleotides match TRBD1. The CDR3 sequence is 16 residues long. V trimming: 11 bases; J trimming: 0 bases; junction bases outside the gene matches: 12. CDR1 and CDR2 from the germline V gene are MDHEN and SYDVKM. The DNA for the CDR3 is TGTGCCGGATCCACCCTGACAGGGGCTAGCAATCAGCCCCAGCATTTT. Its protein is CAGSTLTGASNQPQHF.

The CDR3 here is CAISELQRPNTDTQYF. The CDR3 DNA reads TGTGCCATCAGTGAGTTACAGAGGCCCAACACAGATACGCAGTATTTT. The chain employs TRBV10-3 and TRBJ2-3; D gene ambiguous. Germline CDR1 reads ENHRY; CDR2 reads SYGVKD. Trimming removed 1 base at V and 2 bases at J, with 13 bases between. CDR3 length: 16 amino acids.

This clone came up once. The chain uses TRBV5-6 and TRBJ2-7, with 13 nucleotides matching TRBD2. With 4 bases clipped from V and 7 bases from J, the junction kept 14 bases outside the gene matches. CDR3 length: 17 amino acids. The germline CDR1 and CDR2 sequences are SGHDT and YYEEEE. DNA of the CDR3: TGTGCCAGCAGCCCAAGGACTAGCGGGAGTGCCTCGGAGGAGCAGTACTTC. It yields the protein CASSPRTSGSASEEQYF.

The J gene is TRBJ2-7, the V gene TRBV28; possibly TRBD1 for D (5 bases). Trimming removed 5 bases from V and 6 bases from J, with 17 bases in between. CDR1 and CDR2 (germline): MDHEN, SYDVKM. The CDR3 is made up of 14 amino acids. CDR3 protein: CASSLRVRLGEQYF. CDR3 DNA: TGTGCCAGCAGTCTCAGGGTCCGCCTTGGCGAGCAGTACTTC.

This rearrangement joins TRBV5-1 to TRBJ2-7, with TRBD2 identical over 11 bases. J lost 0 bases, V lost 4 bases, and 6 bases had no gene match. Germline loops: CDR1 SGHRS, CDR2 YFSETQ. This CDR3 is built from 16 residues. The chain's CDR3 is CASSTRTSGYSYEQYF. The DNA of the CDR3 is TGCGCCAGCAGCACCAGGACTAGCGGGTACTCCTACGAGCAGTACTTC.

The chain employs TRBV7-9 and TRBJ2-3, with TRBD2 identical over 9 bases. Unmatched junction bases numbered 7, after V lost 2 bases and J lost 1 base. Germline CDR1 reads SEHNR; CDR2 reads FQNEAQ (reference sequence). This CDR3 spans 17 amino acids. In nucleotides, the CDR3 is TGTGCCAGCAGCTTATACGCGGGAGGGCCCGGCACAGATACGCAGTATTTT. This codes for CASSLYAGGPGTDTQYF.

V is TRBV19 and J is TRBJ2-7, with 9 bases that match TRBD2. Per the germline V gene, CDR1 is LNHDA and CDR2 is SQIVND (reference sequence). V dropped 5 bases and J dropped 5; count of bases not matched to a gene: 10. This CDR3 comprises 15 residues. CDR3 nucleotides: TGTGCCAGTAGTCCTCCGGGCGGGAGGGCTCACGAGCAGTACTTC. Its protein is CASSPPGGRAHEQYF.

This chain connects TRBV7-2 to TRBJ2-5, with TRBD1 matching over 8 bases. Germline values: CDR1 SGHTA, CDR2 FQGNSA. The V segment lost 5 bases and the J segment 3 bases; nucleotides outside the gene matches: 5. The CDR3 loop spans 14 amino acids. The CDR3 DNA reads as TGTGCCAGCAGCCCAGGACAGGGTAAAGAGACCCAGTACTTC. Encoded protein: CASSPGQGKETQYF.

The rearrangement uses TRBV19 and TRBJ2-7; either TRBD1 or TRBD2 may supply D (5 bases each). This CDR3 comprises 13 residues. The V gene's germline CDR1 is LNHDA and CDR2 SQIVND (reference sequence). V lost 7 bases to trimming and J lost 3 bases, with 13 bases between them. CDR3 bases: TGTGCCAGTACTGATGGGGGAAACTACGAGCAGTACTTC. This translates into CASTDGGNYEQYF.

The chain recombines TRBV14 with TRBJ2-2; 7 bases map to TRBD1. Germline assignment: CDR1 SGHDN and CDR2 FVKESK. V shed 4 bases, J shed 5 bases, and the junction held 4 bases outside the gene matches. The CDR3 is made up of 14 amino acids. The CDR3 DNA follows: TGTGCCAGCAGCCGACAGGGTGTAACCGGGGAGCTGTTTTTT. Its translation is CASSRQGVTGELFF.

The J gene is TRBJ2-3, the V gene TRBV7-6; D gene uncertain. The CDR3 consists of 13 residues. Germline loops: CDR1 SGHVS, CDR2 FNYEAQ. V lost 2 bases, J lost 2 bases, and 5 bases lay in between. In nucleotides, the CDR3 is TGTGCCAGCAGCTTATCGCCCACAGATACGCAGTATTTT. This gives the protein CASSLSPTDTQYF.

The chain joins TRBV3-1 (or the pseudogene TRBV3-2) to TRBJ1-1; D gene unclear. CDR3 length: 12 amino acids. V was pared by 7 bases and J by 2 bases, with 8 bases between. From germline, CDR1 is LGHDT and CDR2 YNNKEL (reference sequence). The CDR3 sequence is CASTGSNTEAFF. DNA of the CDR3: TGTGCCAGCACCGGAAGTAACACTGAAGCTTTCTTT.

The chain recombines TRBV27 with TRBJ2-7; 11 nucleotides line up with TRBD2. Trimming removed 2 bases from V and 6 bases from J; junction bases left unmatched: 6. The germline gives CDR1 MNHEY, CDR2 SMNVEV (reference sequence). The CDR3 loop spans 15 amino acids. For the CDR3, the DNA is TGTGCCAGCAGTTTACGGGCACTAGCGGGAGCCGAGCAGTACTTC. This encodes CASSLRALAGAEQYF.

This chain connects TRBV10-3 to TRBJ1-2; D is uncertain. This CDR3 is built from 16 residues. V gave up 2 bases and J gave up 3 bases, with 16 bases separating them. Germline V gives CDR1 ENHRY, CDR2 SYGVKD. DNA for the CDR3: TGTGCCATCAGTGAGCCAGGCAGTGGTACGGACTATGGCTACACCTTC. Protein: CAISEPGSGTDYGYTF.

This chain connects TRBV6-6 to TRBJ1-6; the D is unclear. The CDR3 spans 12 residues. The V gene's germline CDR1 is MNHNY and CDR2 SVGAGI (reference sequence). The ends were cut back, 7 bases at V and 4 bases at J, with 5 bases in the middle. CDR3 sequence reads: CASKEYNSPLHF. The DNA for the CDR3 is TGTGCCAGCAAAGAGTATAATTCACCCCTCCACTTT.

The count of this clone is one. The chain joins TRBV27 to TRBJ1-2; D gene ambiguous. Germline values: CDR1 MNHEY, CDR2 SMNVEV (reference sequence). There are 12 residues in the CDR3. Trimming removed 5 bases from V and 8 bases from J, with 12 bases in between. In DNA form, the CDR3 reads TGTGCCAGCAGTCCGGTCGGATACGGCTACACCTTC. Translated: CASSPVGYGYTF.

The rearrangement links TRBV5-6 to TRBJ2-7; 9 bases map to TRBD1. CDR3 length equals 14 residues. Losses at the gene ends were 3 bases for V and 3 bases for J; bases not matched to a gene: 4. CDR1 is SGHDT, CDR2 YYEEEE, per germline. The CDR3 bases are TGTGCCAGCAGCTGGACAGGGGTTCGCTACGAGCAGTACTTC. This codes for CASSWTGVRYEQYF.

The V and J genes are TRBV6-2 or TRBV6-3 and TRBJ1-5; tentatively, D is TRBD1 (6 bases). This CDR3 has 13 amino acids. Germline lookup yields CDR1 MNHEY and CDR2 SVGEGT. The ends were cut back, 5 bases at V and 6 bases at J, with 11 bases in the middle. The CDR3 bases are TGTGCCAGCAGTCCGGACAGTCTTCAGCCCCAGCATTTT. Translating it yields CASSPDSLQPQHF.

The chain combines TRBV23-1 with TRBJ2-1; TRBD2 agrees at 9 bases. TRBV23-1 is given ORF status, its function remaining uncertain. J was trimmed by 4 bases and V by 3 bases; bases with no gene match: 13. The CDR3 is 18 amino acids. The CDR3: CASSQLPGRLAGYNEQFF. The CDR3 region has the DNA TGCGCCAGCAGTCAGTTACCAGGGAGGCTAGCGGGATACAATGAGCAGTTCTTC.

The rearrangement joins TRBV18 to TRBJ2-4, with D tentatively TRBD1 or TRBD2 (5 bases each). Trimming pared 1 base from V and 7 bases from J, leaving 11 bases between. Germline V gene lookup returns CDR1 KGHSH and CDR2 LQKENI. This CDR3 comprises 14 residues. CDR3 loop: CASSPLRDGNIQYF. CDR3 coding DNA: TGTGCCAGCTCACCACTACGGGACGGTAACATTCAGTACTTC.

On this clone: Relative to the germline gene, one junction end is altered; a read error may explain this. This chain uses TRBV6-1 with TRBJ1-6; D possibly corresponds to TRBD1 (6 bases). The CDR3 is 14 residues long. Germline-derived CDR1 and CDR2 are MNHNS and SASEGT. The CDR3 is CASREGQFVSPLHF. DNA for the CDR3: TGTGCCAGCAGGGAAGGACAGTTTGTTTCACCCCTCCACTTT.

The J gene is TRBJ2-7, the V gene TRBV6-5; 7 nucleotides match TRBD2. J lost 6 bases, V lost 6 bases, and 8 bases had no gene match. CDR1 and CDR2 from the germline V gene are MNHEY and SVGAGI. CDR3 length: 13 residues. The CDR3 loop is CASSQAGVLEQYF. The CDR3 DNA sequence: TGTGCCAGCAGCCAGGCGGGAGTCCTCGAGCAGTACTTC.

This clone appeared a single time. V and J are TRBV6-6 and TRBJ1-1; D is ambiguous. The CDR3 contains 14 residues. V lost 2 bases to trimming and J lost 1 base, with 8 bases between them. CDR1 and CDR2 (germline): MNHNY, SVGAGI (reference sequence). The CDR3 protein is CASSYTGGNTEAFF. CDR3 coding DNA: TGTGCCAGCAGTTACACGGGTGGGAACACTGAAGCTTTCTTT.

The genes are TRBV11-2 and TRBJ2-3; 13 bases map to TRBD2. V lost 4 bases, J lost 6 bases, and 13 bases stayed unmatched. The CDR3 runs 18 residues. Germline V gene lookup returns CDR1 SGHAT and CDR2 FQNNGV. CDR3 nucleotide sequence: TGTGCCAGCAGCTACGGACTAGCGGGGGCCGCTTCATTTGATACGCAGTATTTT. Protein: CASSYGLAGAASFDTQYF.

The V gene is TRBV4-1, the J gene TRBJ2-1; perhaps TRBD1 as D (6 bases). This CDR3 is 16 amino acids long. Trimming pared 0 bases from V and 4 bases from J, leaving 13 bases between. Germline-derived CDR1 and CDR2 are MGHRA and YSYEKL. The CDR3 DNA reads TGCGCCAGCAGCCAAGAGGGGACACCGGGATACAATGAGCAGTTCTTC. Its translation is CASSQEGTPGYNEQFF.

The chain combines TRBV5-6 with TRBJ1-1; D perhaps matches TRBD1 (6 bases). V was pared by 6 bases and J by 3 bases, with 12 bases between. Per the germline V gene, CDR1 is SGHDT and CDR2 is YYEEEE. This CDR3 has 13 residues. DNA for the CDR3: TGTGCCAGCAACAGGGCGGTGTACACTGAAGCTTTCTTT. Protein product: CASNRAVYTEAFF.

The chain couples TRBV24-1 to TRBJ2-3; D may be TRBD1 (5 bases). The CDR3 extends over 18 amino acids. Germline lookup yields CDR1 KGHDR and CDR2 SFDVKD. Trimming removed 4 bases from V and 2 bases from J, with 21 bases in between. CDR3: CATSDFSGALRDTDTQYF. The CDR3, as DNA: TGTGCCACCAGTGACTTTTCTGGGGCTTTAAGGGACACAGATACGCAGTATTTT.

The chain has TRBV6-5 and TRBJ1-2; a weak D match, TRBD1 (6 bases). Germline V lookup: CDR1 MNHEY, CDR2 SVGAGI. The CDR3 contains 15 residues. The V and J ends lost 0 bases and 4 bases respectively, with 12 bases between them. In DNA, the CDR3 is TGTGCCAGCAGTTACTCGACCAGGGGCGGCTATGGCTACACCTTC. Residues: CASSYSTRGGYGYTF.

The rearrangement links TRBV19 to TRBJ1-3; no definite D call. The CDR3 is made up of 16 amino acids. The germline V gene has CDR1 LNHDA and CDR2 SQIVND (reference sequence). Trimming removed 5 bases at V and 0 bases at J, with 14 bases between. CDR3 nucleotides: TGTGCCAGTAGTTCTCGGGCGGCGAGCTCTGGAAACACCATATATTTT. Translation gives CASSSRAASSGNTIYF.

This chain uses TRBV7-9 with TRBJ2-1; D is ambiguous. The CDR3 sequence is 18 residues long. The ends were cut back, 0 bases at V and 0 bases at J, with 15 bases in the middle. Germline V gene lookup returns CDR1 SEHNR and CDR2 FQNEAQ (reference sequence). CDR3 nucleotide sequence: TGTGCCAGCAGCTTAGCGAACGACGGGCAAAGCTCCTACAATGAGCAGTTCTTC. Its protein is CASSLANDGQSSYNEQFF. Full variable domain (remainder filled in from reference TRBV7-9 and TRBJ2-1): DTGVSQNPRHKITKRGQNVTFRCDPISEHNRLYWYRQTLGQGPEFLTYFQNEAQLEKSRLLSDRFSAERPKGSFSTLEIQRTEQGDSAMYLCASSLANDGQSSYNEQFFGPGTRLTVL.

V usage is TRBV14 and J usage is TRBJ2-2; D unresolved. Germline CDR1 is SGHDN and CDR2 is FVKESK. The CDR3 is 15 amino acids. V lost 0 bases to trimming and J lost 5 bases, with 10 bases between them. CDR3 residues: CASSQDWPGTGELFF. CDR3 nucleotide sequence: TGTGCCAGCAGCCAAGATTGGCCTGGGACCGGGGAGCTGTTTTTT.

The chain employs TRBV7-6 and TRBJ1-1, with no clear D. Per the germline V gene, CDR1 is SGHVS and CDR2 is FNYEAQ. The CDR3 extends over 14 amino acids. Deletions cut 5 bases from V and 1 base from J, with 11 bases between. CDR3 in DNA: TGTGCCAGCAGCCCGACCTGGGAGAACACTGAAGCTTTCTTT. It codes for CASSPTWENTEAFF.